This T cell receptor (beta chain) was profiled in a study of shared clonotypes between healthy human individuals. Method: immunoSEQ multiplex PCR; TCRdb's copy keeps in-frame clones and lacks some. In the table there are approximately 2,200,000 clones, more than 85% of which are singletons. CDR1 is SQVTM and CDR2 is ANQGSEA in the germline V gene. The CDR3 has 17 residues. Unmatched junction bases numbered 6, after V lost 6 bases and J lost 0 bases. Naive CD8 cells lacked CD45RO, underwent positive selection for CCR7 and left out terminally differentiated effector memory CD45RA+ cells. The clonotype originates from a man aged 18 to 30 in good health. Some clones in this sample may be carry-over from other donors' samples. This chain connects TRBV29-1 to TRBJ2-1; 15 bases agree with TRBD2. Material: naive CD8+ T cells from PBMCs. The CDR3 reads CSVSGTSGRSSYNEQFF. The CDR3 DNA reads as TGCAGCGTCTCCGGGACTAGCGGGAGGAGCTCCTACAATGAGCAGTTCTTC.